This is a list of T cell receptor beta chains from one sample in a study of regulatory T cells in long-lasting Graves disease. TCRdb re-analysed the multiplex PCR reads in MiXCR, keeping a single row per CDR3 protein. In the table there are a few hundred thousand distinct CDR3 sequences, around a fifth of which are singletons. The material was peripheral blood mononuclear cells (PBMCs), obtained when the disease was refractory, from a patient treated with antithyroid drugs. These receptors originate from a female donor with Graves disease. Each CDR3 is given with its conserved first and last residue. A D gene is named only where the DNA matches it firmly. The size entry is marked missing in some rows and otherwise reads once, few, many or a size class.

>TRBJ2-7|many|.|TRBV2
TGTGCCAGCGGCTGGACGGAGACCTACGAGCAGTACTTC
CASGWTETYEQYF
>TRBJ2-4|few|.|TRBV12-3/TRBV12-4
TGTGCCAGCAGTTTATCTGGGGTAGAACTGGGACTAGCCAAAAACATTCAGTACTTC
CASSLSGVELGLAKNIQYF
>TRBJ2-1|.|.|TRBV7-2
TGTGCCAGCAGCTCCCTGGAGTACAATGAGCAGTTCTTC
CASSSLEYNEQFF
>TRBJ1-6|many|.|TRBV5-1
TGCGCCAGCAGCGTCTTAGGAGACACAGATTCACCCCTCCACTTT
CASSVLGDTDSPLHF
>TRBJ2-5|many|.|TRBV7-2
TGTGCCAGCAGCGTCATGATCCAAGAGACCCAGTACTTC
CASSVMIQETQYF
>TRBJ2-7|many|.|TRBV19
TGTGCCAGTAGCACCAAACGGGAGTCGGTGGAGCAGTACTTC
CASSTKRESVEQYF
>TRBJ1-1|.|.|TRBV5-1
TGCGCCAGCAGCTTGGCCAGGGAGAACACTGAAGCTTTCTTT
CASSLARENTEAFF
>TRBJ2-4|few|.|TRBV7-9
TGTGCCAGCAGCCCTCAGTTAGGGATCCTCAACATTCAGTACTTC
CASSPQLGILNIQYF
>TRBJ1-4|many|.|TRBV28
TGTGCCAGCAGTTCAACTACCCGTAATGAAAAACTGTTTTTT
CASSSTTRNEKLFF
>TRBJ2-7|.|.|TRBV29-1
TGCAGCGTTGTAGACGACTCCTACGAGCAGTACTTC
CSVVDDSYEQYF